Listed here are 9 T cell receptor beta chains from one sample, sequenced in a study of blood T cell repertoires in COVID-19. Method: immunoSEQ multiplex PCR; TCRdb's copy keeps in-frame clones and lacks some. Here the sample spans around 300,000 clones, around 88% being singletons. The specimen sequenced was peripheral blood. The receptors were sampled from a man under 40 with active or convalescent COVID-19.

As for this clone: Other DNA sequences within the sample encode an identical CDR3. The chain employs TRBV19 and TRBJ1-5; TRBD1 might be the D (6 bases). V lost 1 base and J 0 bases, leaving 13 bases between the germline ends. Germline values: CDR1 LNHDA, CDR2 SQIVND (reference sequence). The CDR3 covers 17 residues. The CDR3 region has the DNA TGTGCCAGTAGTATAGTTCGGACAGCTCTTAGCAATCAGCCCCAGCATTTT. This encodes CASSIVRTALSNQPQHF.

This clone came up once. The chain employs TRBV11-3 and TRBJ1-3; TRBD1 is a possible D gene (6 bases). This CDR3 comprises 18 residues. Trimming cost V 0 bases and J 0 bases, with 15 bases left between them. Germline V lookup: CDR1 SGHNT, CDR2 YENEEA. The CDR3 nucleotides read TGTGCCAGCAGCTTAGACGGGACACCCGGATACTCTGGAAACACCATATATTTT. Protein: CASSLDGTPGYSGNTIYF.

The gene calls are TRBV2 and TRBJ1-2; D unresolved. The germline V and J ends were trimmed by 3 bases and 2 bases, with 7 bases remaining between them. Germline V CDR1 and CDR2: SNHLY, FYNNEI. This CDR3 is built from 13 residues. As DNA, the CDR3 is TGTGCCAGCAGTGATTCGGGGAACTATGGCTACACCTTC. It codes for CASSDSGNYGYTF.

The chain joins TRBV28 to TRBJ2-7; TRBD2 is a possible D gene (6 bases). This CDR3 has 12 amino acids. Trimming cost V 10 bases and J 7 bases, with 17 bases left between them. Germline loops: CDR1 MDHEN, CDR2 SYDVKM. This CDR3 reads CATCGTPCEQYF. In DNA, the CDR3 is TGTGCCACCTGCGGGACCCCTTGTGAGCAGTACTTC.

The rearrangement joins TRBV6-6 to TRBJ2-1; 12 positions agree with TRBD2. V lost 4 bases and J lost 0; bases outside the gene matches: 1. Germline loops: CDR1 MNHNY, CDR2 SVGAGI (reference sequence). This CDR3 region has 16 residues. CDR3 nucleotides: TGTGCCAGCAGTTCGACTAGCGGGGGCTCCTACAATGAGCAGTTCTTC. Translating it yields CASSSTSGGSYNEQFF.

The gene calls are TRBV7-3 and TRBJ2-3, with 10 bases identical to TRBD2. This CDR3 spans 14 amino acids. V shed 5 bases and J 6 bases; nucleotides not matched to a gene: 5. Germline V gene data show CDR1 as SGHTA and CDR2 as FQGTGA. For the CDR3, the DNA is TGTGCCAGCAGCAGCGGGGGGGCATGGGATACGCAGTATTTT. Its protein is CASSSGGAWDTQYF.

The chain is built from TRBV7-3 and TRBJ2-1; D is possibly TRBD2 (6 bases). The length of the CDR3 is 14 residues. Germline V gives CDR1 SGHTA, CDR2 FQGTGA. V lost 5 bases and J lost 5, with 13 bases in between. In DNA, the CDR3 is TGTGCCAGCAGCCCCCGGGGACTTGACAATGAGCAGTTCTTC. It codes for CASSPRGLDNEQFF.

This chain links TRBV16 with TRBJ1-4, with D perhaps matching TRBD1 (5 bases). The CDR3 runs to 14 residues. The germline V gene has CDR1 KGHSY and CDR2 FQNENV. The V and J ends lost 5 bases and 4 bases respectively, with 11 bases between them. The CDR3: CASSTTQGNEKLFF. The DNA of the CDR3 is TGTGCCAGCAGCACAACTCAGGGTAATGAAAAACTGTTTTTT.

This clone was seen only a few times. This chain uses TRBV4-3 with TRBJ2-7; D call uncertain. CDR1 is LGHNA, CDR2 YSLEER, per germline. This CDR3 has 14 residues. V dropped 0 bases and J dropped 4 bases, with 10 bases sitting between them. CDR3 sequence: CASSQDQRIYEQYF. Here the CDR3 DNA reads TGCGCCAGCAGCCAAGATCAGAGGATTTACGAGCAGTACTTC.